This TCR beta chain was recorded in a study of shared clonotypes between healthy human individuals. Across the study: The plates for each donor numbered three CD4 naive, three CD4 memory, two CD8 naive and one CD8 memory. General study findings and limits: The expectation was that sequencing depth would affect clonotype sharing among donors. The study drew on few donors, limiting represented genetic and exposure-history diversity.

Positive CCR7 selection of CD45RO-negative cells yielded the naive CD8 cells, and terminally differentiated effector memory CD45RA+ cells were excluded. As regards this clone: What it binds is unknown.

V was cut by 0 bases and J by 2 bases, with 19 bases left in between. Per the germline V gene, CDR1 is LNHDA and CDR2 is SQIVND (reference sequence). The CDR3 is 18 residues long. Replicate PCRs for sorted subsets used 200 ng DNA; this equaled tens of thousands of T cell genomes. Here immunoSEQ multiplex PCR was the method, and the copy in TCRdb shows in-frame clones only, minus some. This sample yields about 2 million clones, of which about 95% are seen a single time; 0.85% to 1.3% belongs to the top ten. This chain connects TRBV19 to TRBJ2-5, with D tentatively TRBD1 (5 bases). The source is a young man in good health. Sequencing was carried out using naive CD8+ T cells sorted from blood. CDR3 region: CASSIEIAPGFPQETQYF. The DNA of the CDR3 is TGTGCCAGTAGTATAGAGATCGCCCCAGGGTTCCCTCAAGAGACCCAGTACTTC.